The entry below gives a single T cell receptor (beta chain) sequence along with its context. Antigen unknown. This sample is drawn from a study of T cells in narcolepsy. Study in general: Donors had narcolepsy type 1 or type 2, or were healthy controls. Overall study findings and caveats: In some patient and control memory CD4+ samples, autoreactive clones were absent.

The assay was immunoSEQ multiplex PCR, and TCRdb's table has in-frame clones only and misses some. The table records under 40,000 clones, under 85% of them present only once. The sequence derives from a human donor in good health. Sequencing was done on a sample of memory (CD45RA-) CD4+ T cells from blood.

The CDR3 protein is CASSLDQGSNTEAFF. CDR3 DNA sequence: TGCGCCAGCAGCTTGGATCAGGGGTCGAACACTGAAGCTTTCTTT. This chain connects TRBV5-1 to TRBJ1-1; D perhaps matches TRBD1 (6 bases). Germline loops: CDR1 SGHRS, CDR2 YFSETQ. V lost 0 bases and J lost 1, with 10 bases in between. This CDR3 region has 15 residues.